Described below is a single T cell receptor beta chain sequence and its context. Germline and junction disagree at one end, which may indicate a read error. The sample originates from a study of OX40 agonist ivuxolimab in advanced cancers. Germline V lookup: CDR1 LNHDA, CDR2 SQIVND (reference sequence). The CDR3 is 14 residues long. Repertoires were generated with immunoSEQ multiplex PCR, while TCRdb's copy carries only in-frame clones and drops some. Counted here are roughly 48,000 clones, approximately 84% occurring once; the ten biggest clones make up around 10%. The rearrangement links TRBV19 to TRBJ1-1; no reliable D call. The sample in question was CD4+ or CD8+ T cells sorted from blood, obtained in a trial of the OX40 agonist ivuxolimab. The receptor was derived from an adult with an advanced solid tumor such as melanoma, head and neck, liver or kidney cancer. CDR3 DNA sequence: TGTGCCAGTAGTATGGTGGGGAGGAACGCTGAAGCTTTCTTT. This sequence encodes CASSMVGRNAEAFF.